This record covers a single T cell receptor (beta chain). During active infection, Seattle patients enrolled and were then monitored through disease. Only in-frame clones appear in the TCRdb table, and some are missing; sequencing was by immunoSEQ multiplex PCR. The sample includes fewer than 450,000 clones, 88% of them seen just once. This specimen comes from a study of blood T cell repertoires in COVID-19. Study-level information: The samples span acute and convalescent COVID-19 from the United States, Italy and Spain. Nucleic acid was either cDNA or gDNA, and it came from T cells, B-cell-depleted T cells, or PBMCs.

CDR3 size: 14 residues. Trimming pared 5 bases from V and 4 bases from J, leaving 17 bases between. Germline CDR1 reads GTSNPN; CDR2 reads SVGIG (reference sequence). Sequencing was done on a sample of peripheral blood. This receptor was taken from a woman in her seventies with COVID-19, enrolled during active disease. The chain is built from TRBV30 and TRBJ1-2; a weak D match, TRBD1 (5 bases). CDR3 sequence (DNA): TGTGCCTGGGATATCGAGGGCGGGGGCTATGGCTACACCTTC. Encoded protein: CAWDIEGGGYGYTF.